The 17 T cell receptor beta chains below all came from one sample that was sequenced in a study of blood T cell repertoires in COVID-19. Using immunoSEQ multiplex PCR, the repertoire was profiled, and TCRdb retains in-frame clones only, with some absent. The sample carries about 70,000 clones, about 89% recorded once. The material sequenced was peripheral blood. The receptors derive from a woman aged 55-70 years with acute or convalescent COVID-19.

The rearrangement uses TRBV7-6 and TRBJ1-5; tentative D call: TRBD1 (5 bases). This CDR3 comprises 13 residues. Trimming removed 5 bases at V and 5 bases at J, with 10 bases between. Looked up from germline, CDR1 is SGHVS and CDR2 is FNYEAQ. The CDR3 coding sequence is TGTGCCAGCAGCCCAGGGTATGATCAGCCCCAGCATTTT. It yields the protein CASSPGYDQPQHF.

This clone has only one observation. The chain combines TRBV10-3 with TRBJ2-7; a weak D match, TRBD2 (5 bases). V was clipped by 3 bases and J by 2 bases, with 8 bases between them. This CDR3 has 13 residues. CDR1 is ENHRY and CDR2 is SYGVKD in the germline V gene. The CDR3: CAISDMGAYEQYF. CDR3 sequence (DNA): TGTGCCATCAGTGATATGGGAGCCTACGAGCAGTACTTC.

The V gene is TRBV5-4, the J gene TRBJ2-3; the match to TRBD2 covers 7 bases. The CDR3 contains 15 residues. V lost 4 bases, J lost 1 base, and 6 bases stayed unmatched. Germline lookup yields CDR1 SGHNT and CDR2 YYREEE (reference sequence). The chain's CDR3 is CASSPASGGTDTQYF. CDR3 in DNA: TGTGCCAGCAGCCCAGCGAGCGGGGGCACAGATACGCAGTATTTT.

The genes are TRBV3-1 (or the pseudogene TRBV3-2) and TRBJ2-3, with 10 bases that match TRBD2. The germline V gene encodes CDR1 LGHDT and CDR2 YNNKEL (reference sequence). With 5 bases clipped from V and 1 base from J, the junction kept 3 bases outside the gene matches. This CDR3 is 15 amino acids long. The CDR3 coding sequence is TGTGCCAGCAGCTCTACTAGCGGGGGCACAGATACGCAGTATTTT. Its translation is CASSSTSGGTDTQYF.

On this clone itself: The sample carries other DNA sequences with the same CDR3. CDR3 coding DNA: TGTGCCAGTAGTATAGTCAGGAATTCTGAAGCTTTCTTT. It is translated as CASSIVRNSEAFF. The chain has TRBV19 and TRBJ1-1; the D is unclear. The CDR3 is 13 amino acids. CDR1 is LNHDA and CDR2 is SQIVND in the germline V gene (reference sequence). V shed 1 base and J shed 6 bases, with 9 bases lying between them.

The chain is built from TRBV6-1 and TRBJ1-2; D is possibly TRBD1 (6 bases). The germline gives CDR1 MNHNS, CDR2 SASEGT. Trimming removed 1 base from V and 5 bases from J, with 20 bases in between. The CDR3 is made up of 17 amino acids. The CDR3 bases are TGTGCCAGCAGTGAAGGGATAGTTAACAGGGCTCCTTATGGCTACACCTTC. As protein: CASSEGIVNRAPYGYTF.

In DNA, the CDR3 is TGTGCCAGCAGCGCTAAGACTAGCCCGACTGGCACAGATACGCAGTATTTT. Translation gives CASSAKTSPTGTDTQYF. The rearrangement joins TRBV9 to TRBJ2-3, with TRBD2 matching 7 bases. Trimming took 3 bases from V and 1 from J; bases not matched to a gene: 11. This CDR3 comprises 17 residues. CDR1 SGDLS and CDR2 YYNGEE come from the germline V gene.

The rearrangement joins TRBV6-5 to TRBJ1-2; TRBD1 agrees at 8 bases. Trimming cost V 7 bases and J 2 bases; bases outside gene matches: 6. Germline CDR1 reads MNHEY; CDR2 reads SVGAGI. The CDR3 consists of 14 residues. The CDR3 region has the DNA TGTGCCAGCAATCCCCGGACAGGGAACTATGGCTACACCTTC. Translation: CASNPRTGNYGYTF.

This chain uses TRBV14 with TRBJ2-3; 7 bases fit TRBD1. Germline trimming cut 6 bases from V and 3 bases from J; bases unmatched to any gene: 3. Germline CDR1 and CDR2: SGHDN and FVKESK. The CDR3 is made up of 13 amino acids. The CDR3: CASRQGPTDTQYF. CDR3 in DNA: TGTGCCAGCAGACAGGGGCCTACAGATACGCAGTATTTT.

CDR3 nucleotides: TGTGCCAGCAGCTTAAAGCGGCGGTCGGACTACACCTTC. Translating it yields CASSLKRRSDYTF. The chain is built from TRBV11-2 and TRBJ1-2; D remains unclear. The germline V gene encodes CDR1 SGHAT and CDR2 FQNNGV. V was pared by 2 bases and J by 10 bases, with 14 bases between. The CDR3 has 13 amino acids.

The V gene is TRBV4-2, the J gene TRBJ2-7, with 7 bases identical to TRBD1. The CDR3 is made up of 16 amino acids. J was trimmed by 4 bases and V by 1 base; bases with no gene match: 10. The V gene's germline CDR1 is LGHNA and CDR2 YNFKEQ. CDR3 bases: TGTGCCAGCAGCCAAGCGTGGGGACAGTCTGGGTACGAGCAGTACTTC. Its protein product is CASSQAWGQSGYEQYF.

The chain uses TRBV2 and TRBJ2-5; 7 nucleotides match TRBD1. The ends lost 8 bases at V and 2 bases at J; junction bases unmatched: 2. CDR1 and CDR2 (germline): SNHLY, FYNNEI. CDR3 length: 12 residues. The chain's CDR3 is CASGDRQETQYF. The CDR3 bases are TGTGCCAGCGGGGACAGACAAGAGACCCAGTACTTC.

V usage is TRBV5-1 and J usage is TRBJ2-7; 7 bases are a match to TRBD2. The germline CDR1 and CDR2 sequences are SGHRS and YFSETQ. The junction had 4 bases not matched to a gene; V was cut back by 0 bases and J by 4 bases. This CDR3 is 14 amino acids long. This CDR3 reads CASSLASGGYEQYF. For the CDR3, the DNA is TGCGCCAGCAGCTTGGCTAGCGGTGGGTACGAGCAGTACTTC. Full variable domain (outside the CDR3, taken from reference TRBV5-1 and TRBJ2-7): KAGVTQTPRYLIKTRGQQVTLSCSPISGHRSVSWYQQTPGQGLQFLFEYFSETQRNKGNFPGRFSGRQFSNSRSEMNVSTLELGDSALYLCASSLASGGYEQYFGPGTRLTVT.

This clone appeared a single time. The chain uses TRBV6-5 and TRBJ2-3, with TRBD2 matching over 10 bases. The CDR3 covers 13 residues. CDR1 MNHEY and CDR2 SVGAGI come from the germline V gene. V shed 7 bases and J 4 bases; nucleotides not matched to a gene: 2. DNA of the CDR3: TGTGCCAGCAAAAGCGGGGGGGCAGATACGCAGTATTTT. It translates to CASKSGGADTQYF.

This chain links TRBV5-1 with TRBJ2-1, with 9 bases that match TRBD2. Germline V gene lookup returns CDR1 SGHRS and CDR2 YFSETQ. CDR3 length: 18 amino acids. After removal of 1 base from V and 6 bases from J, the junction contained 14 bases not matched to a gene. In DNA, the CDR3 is TGCGCCAGCAGCTTGAATTCACCCGCGGGGGGGCAGGTCAATGAGCAGTTCTTC. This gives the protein CASSLNSPAGGQVNEQFF.

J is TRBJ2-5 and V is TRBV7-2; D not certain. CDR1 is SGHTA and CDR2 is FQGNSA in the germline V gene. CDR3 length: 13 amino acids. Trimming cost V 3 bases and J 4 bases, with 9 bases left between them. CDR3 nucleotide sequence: TGTGCCAGCAGCTTGCGATTCGGAGAGACCCAGTACTTC. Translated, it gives CASSLRFGETQYF.

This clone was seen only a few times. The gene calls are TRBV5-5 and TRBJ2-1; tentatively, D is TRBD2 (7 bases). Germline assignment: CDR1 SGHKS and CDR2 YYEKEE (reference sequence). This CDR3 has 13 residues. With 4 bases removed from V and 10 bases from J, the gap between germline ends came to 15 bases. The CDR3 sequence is CASSIFRGGEQFF. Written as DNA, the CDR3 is TGTGCCAGCAGCATATTCAGGGGAGGGGAGCAGTTCTTC.